Each of the 28 T cell receptor beta chains below was sequenced from the same sample in a study of cytomegalovirus exposure and HLA in healthy donors. This PCR relied on a set of 60 Vbeta primers and 13 Jbeta primers. Method: immunoSEQ multiplex PCR; TCRdb's copy keeps in-frame clones and lacks some. Recorded for this sample: about 160,000 clones. The sequenced sample consisted of PBMCs. Receptor source: a man younger than 45 in good health and CMV-seronegative.

The chain carries TRBV5-4 and TRBJ2-7; 9 positions match TRBD1. CDR1 is SGHNT, CDR2 YYREEE, per germline (reference sequence). The junction had 6 bases not matched to a gene; V was cut back by 4 bases and J by 4 bases. CDR3 length: 14 residues. The CDR3 protein is CASSTRDRVYEQYF. The CDR3 nucleotides read TGTGCCAGCAGCACCCGGGACAGGGTTTACGAGCAGTACTTC.

The chain joins TRBV14 to TRBJ2-1, with D tentatively TRBD2 (5 bases). Trimming stripped 1 base from V and 10 bases from J, with 11 bases between. CDR1 is SGHDN, CDR2 FVKESK, per germline. The CDR3 has 13 residues. CDR3: CASSQGPGGEQFF. The CDR3 coding sequence is TGTGCCAGCAGCCAAGGACCTGGAGGAGAGCAGTTCTTC.

The V call is TRBV11-2, the J call TRBJ2-6, with D possibly TRBD2 on 6 matching bases. V dropped 11 bases and J dropped 0 bases, with 14 bases sitting between them. The CDR3 totals 15 residues. Germline V lookup: CDR1 SGHAT, CDR2 FQNNGV. CDR3 sequence reads: CAGGTDVSGANVLTF. The CDR3 DNA reads as TGTGCCGGGGGGACTGATGTCTCTGGGGCCAACGTCCTGACTTTC. The whole variable domain, remainder taken from reference TRBV11-2 and TRBJ2-6, is EAGVAQSPRYKIIEKRQSVAFWCNPISGHATLYWYQQILGQGPKLLIQFQNNGVVDDSQLPKDRFSAERLKGVDSTLKIQPAKLEDSAVYLCAGGTDVSGANVLTFGAGSRLTVL.

CDR3: CASSEEGTGYTGELFF. CDR3 bases: TGTGCCAGCAGTGAAGAGGGGACAGGCTACACCGGGGAGCTGTTTTTT. J is TRBJ2-2 and V is TRBV2; TRBD1 matches at 8 bases. The ends lost 1 base at V and 3 bases at J; junction bases unmatched: 4. The germline CDR1 and CDR2 sequences are SNHLY and FYNNEI. The CDR3 spans 16 residues.

The V call is TRBV4-3, the J call TRBJ1-1, with 7 bases that match TRBD1. Per the germline V gene, CDR1 is LGHNA and CDR2 is YSLEER. This CDR3 comprises 14 residues. V lost 0 bases and J lost 5; bases outside the gene matches: 3. CDR3 amino acids: CASSQEQGRTEAFF. DNA for the CDR3: TGCGCCAGCAGCCAAGAACAGGGGAGAACTGAAGCTTTCTTT.

This chain joins TRBV18 and TRBJ2-1, with 12 bases matching TRBD2. Unmatched junction bases numbered 6, after V lost 3 bases and J lost 9 bases. There are 15 residues in the CDR3. Germline V lookup: CDR1 KGHSH, CDR2 LQKENI. CDR3 coding DNA: TGTGCCAGCTCACCTCCCGCTAGCGGGAGGGGTGAGCAGTTCTTC. This gives the protein CASSPPASGRGEQFF.

The chain employs TRBV10-1 and TRBJ2-5, with D perhaps TRBD1 (5 bases). The CDR3 runs to 13 residues. Trimming stripped 4 bases from V and 1 base from J, with 7 bases between. Germline CDR1 reads WNHNN; CDR2 reads SYGVQD (reference sequence). CDR3 DNA: TGCGCCAGCAGTGTGACAGTCCAAGAGACCCAGTACTTC. This translates into CASSVTVQETQYF.

The genes are TRBV7-9 and TRBJ2-5, with TRBD1 identical over 8 bases. Germline V CDR1 and CDR2: SEHNR, FQNEAQ (reference sequence). Unmatched junction bases numbered 10, after V lost 5 bases and J lost 5 bases. The CDR3 totals 15 residues. The DNA for the CDR3 is TGTGCCAGCAGCAAAACGACAGGGGCCGGTGAGACCCAGTACTTC. Encoded protein: CASSKTTGAGETQYF.

This chain joins TRBV19 and TRBJ1-5; 7 positions agree with TRBD1. This CDR3 comprises 15 residues. Trimming took 2 bases from V and 3 from J; bases not matched to a gene: 4. Germline loops: CDR1 LNHDA, CDR2 SQIVND (reference sequence). This CDR3 is CASSISDRDNQPQHF. In DNA form, the CDR3 reads TGTGCCAGTAGTATAAGCGACAGGGACAATCAGCCCCAGCATTTT.

The chain combines TRBV9 with TRBJ2-1; 9 positions match TRBD2. CDR1 SGDLS and CDR2 YYNGEE come from the germline V gene. J gave up 7 bases and V 1 base, and 24 bases lay outside the gene matches. This CDR3 contains 21 residues. CDR3 region: CASSVTRKRRLLSGRRNEQFF. Written as DNA, the CDR3 is TGTGCCAGCAGCGTAACAAGGAAACGCCGTTTACTTAGCGGGAGAAGAAATGAGCAGTTCTTC.

This sequence joins TRBV11-2 and TRBJ2-5; possibly TRBD2 for D (5 bases). Looked up from germline, CDR1 is SGHAT and CDR2 is FQNNGV. V was trimmed by 7 bases and J by 2 bases, leaving 11 bases between them. CDR3 length: 13 amino acids. CDR3 sequence: CASTPRLQETQYF. In nucleotides, the CDR3 is TGTGCCAGCACCCCGAGACTACAAGAGACCCAGTACTTC.

The chain recombines TRBV7-8 with TRBJ2-7, with a weak D call TRBD1 (6 bases). V lost 0 bases, J lost 2 bases, and 11 bases lay in between. The CDR3 runs to 15 residues. Germline lookup yields CDR1 SGHVS and CDR2 FQNEAQ. CDR3 DNA: TGTGCCAGCAGCTTAGCAGGGGGTGCCGCCTACGAGCAGTACTTC. Translating it yields CASSLAGGAAYEQYF.

The V gene is TRBV7-9, the J gene TRBJ2-3; tentative D call: TRBD2 (6 bases). Trimming stripped 3 bases from V and 1 base from J, with 11 bases between. The CDR3 runs to 15 residues. The V gene's germline CDR1 is SEHNR and CDR2 FQNEAQ (reference sequence). For the CDR3, the DNA is TGTGCCAGCAGCTTCTTACGGGAGCGCACAGATACGCAGTATTTT. Translated, it gives CASSFLRERTDTQYF.

The chain recombines TRBV6-4 with TRBJ2-2; 10 bases agree with TRBD2. Unmatched junction bases numbered 2, after V lost 4 bases and J lost 3 bases. This CDR3 is 15 amino acids long. CDR1 MRHNA and CDR2 SNTAGT come from the germline V gene. CDR3 in DNA: TGTGCCAGCAGTGGAACTAGCGGGGACACCGGGGAGCTGTTTTTT. Amino acid sequence: CASSGTSGDTGELFF.

The chain recombines TRBV6-5 with TRBJ2-3; 9 bases map to TRBD2. Trimming at V came to 2 bases and at J to 2 bases, leaving 5 bases not matched to a gene. Per germline, CDR1 MNHEY and CDR2 SVGAGI. This CDR3 region has 16 residues. CDR3 loop: CASSYGGRGSTDTQYF. CDR3 bases: TGTGCCAGCAGTTACGGCGGGAGGGGCTCCACAGATACGCAGTATTTT.

CDR3 amino acids: CASSLATPPGEQYF. CDR3 in DNA: TGCGCCAGCAGCTTGGCCACTCCTCCGGGCGAGCAGTACTTC. The chain carries TRBV5-1 and TRBJ2-7, with D unresolved. Germline V gene data show CDR1 as SGHRS and CDR2 as YFSETQ. There are 14 residues in the CDR3. V lost 0 bases and J 6 bases, leaving 13 bases between the germline ends.

The gene calls are TRBV10-2 and TRBJ2-1; 8 bases are shared with TRBD2. The junction had 5 bases not matched to a gene; V was cut back by 6 bases and J by 4 bases. The germline CDR1 and CDR2 sequences are WSHSY and SAAADI. The CDR3 contains 14 residues. The CDR3 protein is CASRSSGGYNEQFF. In nucleotides, the CDR3 is TGCGCCAGCAGGAGCAGCGGGGGTTACAATGAGCAGTTCTTC.

This chain links TRBV2 with TRBJ2-2; 8 bases agree with TRBD1. CDR3 length equals 15 residues. CDR1 SNHLY and CDR2 FYNNEI come from the germline V gene. With V trimmed by 7 bases and J by 10 bases, 14 bases remained unmatched. The CDR3 region has the DNA TGTGCCAGCAATGTCGGACAGGGTCCGACTCCGGAGCTGTTTTTT. Translation gives CASNVGQGPTPELFF.

The DNA of the CDR3 is TGCGCCAGCAGCTTGGGAGAGACAGGGCCTAATCAGCCCCAGCATTTT. Translating it yields CASSLGETGPNQPQHF. The chain links TRBV5-1 to TRBJ1-5; 7 nucleotides line up with TRBD1. Trimming took 0 bases from V and 4 from J; bases not matched to a gene: 7. This CDR3 is built from 16 residues. The germline V gene has CDR1 SGHRS and CDR2 YFSETQ.

J is TRBJ2-2 and V is TRBV6-5; D may be TRBD2 (5 bases). Trimming stripped 1 base from V and 6 bases from J, with 12 bases between. The CDR3 is 15 amino acids. The germline CDR1 and CDR2 sequences are MNHEY and SVGAGI. The CDR3 DNA is TGTGCCAGCAGTTACTTCGACGGAGGATCCGGGGAGCTGTTTTTT. This encodes CASSYFDGGSGELFF.

The CDR3, as DNA: TGCAGCGTTGGACTAGTAACCTACAATGAGCAGTTCTTC. Protein: CSVGLVTYNEQFF. This chain connects TRBV29-1 to TRBJ2-1; a possible D gene is TRBD2 (6 bases). The V gene's germline CDR1 is SQVTM and CDR2 ANQGSEA. Trimming stripped 4 bases from V and 2 bases from J, with 9 bases between. The CDR3 length is 13 residues.

The chain recombines TRBV19 with TRBJ2-2, with TRBD1 identical over 7 bases. The V segment lost 5 bases and the J segment 4 bases; nucleotides outside the gene matches: 10. From germline, CDR1 is LNHDA and CDR2 SQIVND (reference sequence). The CDR3 is made up of 16 amino acids. The CDR3 loop reads CASSRGAGGFTGELFF. The DNA of the CDR3 is TGTGCCAGTAGTCGCGGAGCAGGGGGATTCACCGGGGAGCTGTTTTTT. The variable domain in full, completed from reference TRBV19 and TRBJ2-2, reads DGGITQSPKYLFRKEGQNVTLSCEQNLNHDAMYWYRQDPGQGLRLIYYSQIVNDFQKGDIAEGYSVSREKKESFPLTVTSAQKNPTAFYLCASSRGAGGFTGELFFGEGSRLTVL.

This chain joins TRBV5-6 and TRBJ2-5, with 11 nucleotides matching TRBD2. With 4 bases clipped from V and 5 bases from J, the junction kept 1 base outside the gene matches. The CDR3 is made up of 13 amino acids. The germline V gene encodes CDR1 SGHDT and CDR2 YYEEEE. Here the CDR3 DNA reads TGTGCCAGCAGCCGACTAGCGGGGGAGACCCAGTACTTC. Translating gives CASSRLAGETQYF.

The CDR3 DNA reads as TGTGCCTGTTCCCGACAGGGAGGAACTGAAGCTTTCTTT. It encodes CACSRQGGTEAFF. V is TRBV30 and J is TRBJ1-1; 7 nucleotides line up with TRBD1. This CDR3 spans 13 amino acids. Germline CDR1 reads GTSNPN; CDR2 reads SVGIG (reference sequence). Trimming cost V 6 bases and J 5 bases; bases outside gene matches: 9.

V usage is TRBV28 and J usage is TRBJ1-1; D ambiguous. CDR1 and CDR2 (germline): MDHEN, SYDVKM. Trimming took 2 bases from V and 3 from J, leaving 22 bases between them. This CDR3 comprises 18 residues. The CDR3 DNA follows: TGTGCCAGCAGTTTAAGTCTCGAGTCGCCAAGCGGGGACACTGAAGCTTTCTTT. As protein: CASSLSLESPSGDTEAFF. The variable domain in full, with the rest retrieved from reference TRBV28 and TRBJ1-1, is DVKVTQSSRYLVKRTGEKVFLECVQDMDHENMFWYRQDPGLGLRLIYFSYDVKMKEKGDIPEGYSVSREKKERFSLILESASTNQTSMYLCASSLSLESPSGDTEAFFGQGTRLTVV.

J is TRBJ2-7 and V is TRBV11-3; perhaps TRBD1 as D (6 bases). The CDR3 runs 16 residues. With 5 bases removed from V and 3 bases from J, the gap between germline ends came to 20 bases. Germline CDR1 reads SGHNT; CDR2 reads YENEEA. The CDR3 region is CASSPAQGLGVYEQYF. The CDR3 bases are TGTGCCAGCAGCCCCGCCCAGGGGCTTGGGGTCTACGAGCAGTACTTC.

The chain joins TRBV18 to TRBJ2-2, with 9 bases identical to TRBD2. The V and J ends lost 3 bases and 0 bases, in that order; junction bases with no gene match: 8. Germline V CDR1 and CDR2: KGHSH, LQKENI. This CDR3 spans 18 amino acids. This CDR3 reads CASSPLREGVANTGELFF. DNA of the CDR3: TGTGCCAGCTCACCGCTGCGGGAGGGTGTCGCGAACACCGGGGAGCTGTTTTTT.

This chain connects TRBV28 to TRBJ1-1, with 7 bases fitting TRBD1. The CDR3 is made up of 15 amino acids. The V segment lost 4 bases and the J segment 5 bases; nucleotides outside the gene matches: 10. Germline V gene sequence: CDR1 MDHEN, CDR2 SYDVKM. In nucleotides, the CDR3 is TGTGCCAGCAGTTATTTAGGGGGCAGGAGAACTGAAGCTTTCTTT. This codes for CASSYLGGRRTEAFF.